Below, 7 T cell receptor beta chains from the same sample are listed, as sequenced in a study of early T cells in non-severe SARS-CoV-2 infection. MiXCR, run by TCRdb on the 5' RACE reads, gives a single entry per CDR3 protein. This sample yields tens of thousands of distinct CDR3 sequences, of which roughly 4.9% are seen a single time; over 9% belongs to the top ten. Sequenced material: whole blood. These TCRs come from an adult who was a healthcare worker with PCR-confirmed SARS-CoV-2 infection or an uninfected control (not recorded which).

By sample fraction, this clonotype is medium-sized. The rearrangement links TRBV5-1 to TRBJ2-1; possibly TRBD2 for D (5 bases). The CDR3 spans 12 residues. V lost 5 bases and J 7 bases, leaving 10 bases between the germline ends. Germline CDR1 is SGHRS and CDR2 is YFSETQ. The CDR3 here is CASRSGLNEQFF. As DNA, the CDR3 is TGCGCCAGCAGGTCGGGGTTGAATGAGCAGTTCTTC.

A note on this clonotype: One base away lies a much larger clone, so this may be a sequencing read error. The chain couples TRBV10-3 to TRBJ2-3, with TRBD2 identical over 10 bases. The V gene's germline CDR1 is ENHRY and CDR2 SYGVKD. The CDR3 runs to 16 residues. The CDR3 reads CAIGDPSGSGTDTQYF. The CDR3 region has the DNA TGTGCCATCGGTGACCCTAGCGGGAGTGGCACAGATACGCAGTATTTT.

This clonotype has at least ten counts. The CDR3 protein is CASSPRGSGTLPWNEQFF. In DNA form, the CDR3 reads TGTGCCAGCAGCCCTCGTGGTTCCGGGACCCTCCCCTGGAATGAGCAGTTCTTC. V is TRBV7-9 and J is TRBJ2-1; D possibly matches TRBD1 or TRBD2 (5 bases each). CDR1 SEHNR and CDR2 FQNEAQ come from the germline V gene (reference sequence). V was cut by 5 bases and J by 7 bases, with 27 bases left in between. The CDR3 has 18 residues.

This clonotype was detected ten times or more. The chain recombines TRBV11-1 with TRBJ2-7; 7 bases are a match to TRBD1. The germline V gene has CDR1 SGHAT and CDR2 FQDESV (reference sequence). V shed 0 bases and J 1 base; nucleotides not matched to a gene: 6. The CDR3 extends over 16 amino acids. DNA of the CDR3: TGTGCCAGCAGCTTAGCCAAGGGGGCTAAGTCCTACGAGCAGTACTTC. It specifies CASSLAKGAKSYEQYF.

This clonotype came up once. A much larger clone is a single base away; this may be a read error. The J gene is TRBJ2-7, the V gene TRBV19, with D uncertain. The CDR3 has 15 amino acids. V lost 5 bases and J 2 bases, leaving 16 bases between the germline ends. Germline lookup yields CDR1 LNHDA and CDR2 SQIVND (reference sequence). The CDR3, as DNA: TGTGCCAGTAGTCCCAAGACCCCTTTTACCTACGAGCAGTACTTC. This encodes CASSPKTPFTYEQYF.

The CDR3, as DNA: TGTGCCAGCTCACCACAGGCCGCAGGTTTCACTGAAGCTTTCTTT. Amino acids: CASSPQAAGFTEAFF. The chain combines TRBV18 with TRBJ1-1; D not certain. This CDR3 has 15 amino acids. Germline-derived CDR1 and CDR2 are KGHSH and LQKENI. V lost 1 base, J lost 4 bases, and 13 bases lay in between. Filled out from reference TRBV18 and TRBJ1-1, the complete variable domain reads NAGVMQNPRHLVRRRGQEARLRCSPMKGHSHVYWYRQLPEEGLKFMVYLQKENIIDESGMPKERFSAEFPKEGPSILRIQQVVRGDSAAYFCASSPQAAGFTEAFFGQGTRLTVV.

The chain recombines TRBV5-5 with TRBJ1-3; tentatively, D is TRBD1 (6 bases). Germline lookup yields CDR1 SGHKS and CDR2 YYEKEE (reference sequence). The V end was cut by 2 bases, the J end by 0 bases, with 12 bases between. The CDR3 covers 16 residues. CDR3 nucleotides: TGTGCCAGCAGCTTCGGACAGACCTCCTCTGGAAACACCATATATTTT. This codes for CASSFGQTSSGNTIYF.